These T cell receptor beta chains were read from a single sample in a study of vaccination and CD4 T cells after COVID-19. TCRdb ran MiXCR on the PCR reads and lists one entry per CDR3 protein. The profile shows 10,000 to 13,000 distinct CDR3 sequences, roughly 30% of them singletons. The antigens for these receptors are not known. The sequencing sample was made of CD4+ T cells from blood, cultured in vitro. The receptors come from a human donor who had recovered from COVID-19. Each CDR3 is given with its conserved first and last residue. The D gene is left open where the match is weak.

v_call,d_call,cdr3_aa
TRBV28,NA,CASSLNSRTEAFF
TRBV27,NA,CASSWGSRNTEAFF
TRBV19,NA,CASSMGPSTDTQYF
TRBV29-1,NA,CSVDRGGETQYF
TRBV20-1,TRBD1,CSARDPRGTGTEAFF
TRBV28,NA,CASSQLAGHYEQYF
TRBV11-3,NA,CASSSWTNYGYTF
TRBV30,NA,CAWSTGERRPQHF
TRBV5-1,NA,CASSLANGGTDYGYTF
TRBV20-1,NA,CSAQTPGSYNEQFF
TRBV7-6,NA,CASSLVGGTDTQYF
TRBV7-2,TRBD2,CASSLLAAGTQYF
TRBV11-3,NA,CASSLSDEQYF
TRBV7-9,TRBD1,CASSTGQGLHTEAFF
TRBV20-1,NA,CSATRGNTEAFF
TRBV12-3/TRBV12-4,NA,CASSQGLPTEQYF
TRBV7-6,TRBD1,CASSRDRGNTGELFF
TRBV7-8,NA,CASSSGRFSYEQYF
TRBV20-1,NA,CSARDRPENEQYF
TRBV6-1,TRBD1,CASSVTGVYQPQHF
TRBV7-8,NA,CASSPAPGGGYTF
TRBV7-2,TRBD2,CASSLASGRAGELFF
TRBV7-8,NA,CASGRLRGEQFF
TRBV6-2/TRBV6-3,NA,CATQELAKNIQYF
TRBV19,TRBD1,CASRTGYNEQFF
TRBV11-2,NA,CASSLDGPGNEQYF
TRBV7-3,NA,CASSRGALETQYF
TRBV20-1,TRBD1,CSAGQGATEAFF
TRBV27,NA,CASSLRGWDQPQHF
TRBV11-3,TRBD1,CASSYADREIVEQYF
TRBV5-4,NA,CASSLVGRATEQYF
TRBV27,NA,CASSLLSFGRDYGYTF
TRBV20-1,NA,CSASIRMETQYF
TRBV6-5,NA,CASSYRWGYYEQYF
TRBV18,NA,CASSPFPEGQYF
TRBV6-1,NA,CASSEGLRAFF
TRBV6-1,NA,CASSTQRDRTYEQYF
TRBV7-3,NA,CASSLGGQGSPLHF
TRBV19,TRBD1,CASSIVAGGTGELFF
TRBV10-3,TRBD2,CAISRTSGRARETQYF
TRBV2,NA,CASRIRAVQETQYF
TRBV20-1,TRBD1,CSARGLVSTGGPMGGNQPQHF
TRBV6-5,NA,CASSSQGSQPQHF
TRBV5-1,TRBD1,CASSSWTGNEQYF
TRBV11-2,NA,CASSLQNLPNSPLHF
TRBV10-3,TRBD1,CAISFTGDTEAFF